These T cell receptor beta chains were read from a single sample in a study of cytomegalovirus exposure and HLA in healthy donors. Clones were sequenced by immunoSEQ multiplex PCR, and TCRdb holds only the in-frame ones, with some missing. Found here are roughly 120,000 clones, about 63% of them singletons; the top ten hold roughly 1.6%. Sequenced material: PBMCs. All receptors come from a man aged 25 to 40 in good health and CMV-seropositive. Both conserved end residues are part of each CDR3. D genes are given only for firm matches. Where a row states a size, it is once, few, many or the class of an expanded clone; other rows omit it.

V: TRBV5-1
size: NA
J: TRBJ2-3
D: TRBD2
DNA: TGCGCCAGCAGCTTGAGACTAGCGGGAGGGGTCACAGATACGCAGTATTTT
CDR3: CASSLRLAGGVTDTQYF

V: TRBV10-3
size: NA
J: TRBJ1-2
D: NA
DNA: TGTGCCATCAGTGAGTCAAAGGGGGTCGCGTATGGCTACACCTTC
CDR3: CAISESKGVAYGYTF

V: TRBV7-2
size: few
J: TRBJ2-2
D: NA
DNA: TGTGCCAGCAGCTTAGTGGCGGGAACGAACACCGGGGAGCTGTTTTTT
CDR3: CASSLVAGTNTGELFF

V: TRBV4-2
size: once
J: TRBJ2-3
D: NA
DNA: TGTGCCAGCAGCCAAGATGCTAGACTTAGCACAGATACGCAGTATTTT
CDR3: CASSQDARLSTDTQYF

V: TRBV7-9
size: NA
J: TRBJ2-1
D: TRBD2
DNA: TGTGCCAGCAGCTTAGGGACTAGCGGGTTGAATGAGCAGTTCTTC
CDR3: CASSLGTSGLNEQFF

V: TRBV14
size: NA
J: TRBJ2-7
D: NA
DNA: TGTGCCAGCAGCCGCCGGACAATTTACGAGCAGTACTTC
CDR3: CASSRRTIYEQYF

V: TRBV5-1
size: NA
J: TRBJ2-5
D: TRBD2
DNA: TGCGCCAGCAGCTTGGCCCCTAGCGGGAGCCAAGAGACCCAGTACTTC
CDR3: CASSLAPSGSQETQYF

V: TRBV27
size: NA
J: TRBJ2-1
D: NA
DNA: TGTGCCAGCAGTTTATTCGTCTCCCCGACGGGAATTGAGCAGTTCTTC
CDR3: CASSLFVSPTGIEQFF

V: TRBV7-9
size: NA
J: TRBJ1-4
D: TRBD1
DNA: TGTGCCAGCAGCCAGCTGGACAGGGATAATGAAAAACTGTTTTTT
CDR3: CASSQLDRDNEKLFF

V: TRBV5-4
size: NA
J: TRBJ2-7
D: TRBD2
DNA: TGTGCCAGCAGCCCGATGCTCGCGGGAGGAGTCGAGCAGTACTTC
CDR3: CASSPMLAGGVEQYF

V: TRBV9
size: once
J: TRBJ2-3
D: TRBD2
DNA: TGTGCCAGCAGCGTAGGGATTAGCGGGAGATCAGATACGCAGTATTTT
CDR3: CASSVGISGRSDTQYF

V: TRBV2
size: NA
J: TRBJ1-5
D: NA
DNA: TGTGCCAGCACAGGGGACGGGATTGGCTATAGCAATCAGCCCCAGCATTTT
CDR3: CASTGDGIGYSNQPQHF

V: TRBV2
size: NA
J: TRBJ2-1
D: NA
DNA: TGTGCCAGCAGTTACGTAGATGAGCAGTTCTTC
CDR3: CASSYVDEQFF

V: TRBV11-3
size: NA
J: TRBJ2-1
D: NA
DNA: TGTGCCAGCAGCTTCGGGCGGGACAATGAGCAGTTCTTC
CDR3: CASSFGRDNEQFF

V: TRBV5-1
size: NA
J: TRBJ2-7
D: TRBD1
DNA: TGCGCCAGCAGCTTCACAGGGGGCTATTCCTACGAGCAGTACTTC
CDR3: CASSFTGGYSYEQYF

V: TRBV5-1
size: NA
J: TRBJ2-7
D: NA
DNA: TGCGCCAGCAGCTTCGATGAGGGAGTTGAGCAGTACTTC
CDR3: CASSFDEGVEQYF

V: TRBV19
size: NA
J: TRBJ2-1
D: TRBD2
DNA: TGTGCCAGTAGTATAGGCGGGGGCAATGAGCAGTTCTTC
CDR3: CASSIGGGNEQFF

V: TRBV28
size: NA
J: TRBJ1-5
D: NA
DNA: TGTGCCAGCAGTTTCGAGGGGGATCAGCCCCAGCATTTT
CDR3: CASSFEGDQPQHF

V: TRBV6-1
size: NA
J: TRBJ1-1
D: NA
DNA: TGTGCCAGCAGCGTACATATGATGAACACTGAAGCTTTCTTT
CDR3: CASSVHMMNTEAFF

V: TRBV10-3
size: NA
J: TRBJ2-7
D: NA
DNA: TGTGCCATCAGCGGCGGAGTGTCCAGCAACTACAAGCAGTACTTC
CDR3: CAISGGVSSNYKQYF

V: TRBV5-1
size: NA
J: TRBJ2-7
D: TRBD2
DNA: TGCGCCAGCAGCTTCTTCGTCGCTAGCGGCCCCTACGAGCAGTACTTC
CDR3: CASSFFVASGPYEQYF

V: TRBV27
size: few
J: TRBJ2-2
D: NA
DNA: TGTGCCAGCAGTTTTTTCCGGGCAGGGGAGCCCGGGGAGCTGTTTTTT
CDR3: CASSFFRAGEPGELFF

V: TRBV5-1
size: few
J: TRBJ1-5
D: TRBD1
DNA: TGCGCCAGCAGCCCGACAGGGAATAGCAATCAGCCCCAGCATTTT
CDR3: CASSPTGNSNQPQHF

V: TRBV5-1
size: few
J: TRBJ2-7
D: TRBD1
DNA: TGCGCCAGCAGCTTTGGGACAGACCCCTACGAGCAGTACTTC
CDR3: CASSFGTDPYEQYF

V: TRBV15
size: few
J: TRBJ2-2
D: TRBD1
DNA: TGTGCCACCAGCAGACCGGGACAGGGCGGGGCCGGGGAGCTGTTTTTT
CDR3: CATSRPGQGGAGELFF

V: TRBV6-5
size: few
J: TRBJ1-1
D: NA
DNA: TGTGCCAGCGATTTACCAGGGAACACTGAAGCTTTCTTT
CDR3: CASDLPGNTEAFF

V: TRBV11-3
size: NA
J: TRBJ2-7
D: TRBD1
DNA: TGTGCCAGCAGCTTAGCCGCACAGGGGATGTACGAGCAGTACTTC
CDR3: CASSLAAQGMYEQYF

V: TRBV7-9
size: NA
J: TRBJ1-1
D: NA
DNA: TGTGCCAGCAGCTTAATGGGACATGAGAACACTGAAGCTTTCTTT
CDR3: CASSLMGHENTEAFF

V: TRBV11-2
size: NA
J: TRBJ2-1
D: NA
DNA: TGTGCCAGCAGCTTAGATCTAGGCAATGAGCAGTTCTTC
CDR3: CASSLDLGNEQFF

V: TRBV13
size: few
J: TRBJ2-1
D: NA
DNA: TGTGCCACCCGACCGAGGGACTTCTACAATGAGCAGTTCTTC
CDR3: CATRPRDFYNEQFF

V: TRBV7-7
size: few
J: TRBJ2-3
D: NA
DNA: TGTGCTAGCAGCTTAGCCCCGACTAGCACAGATACGCAGTATTTT
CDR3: CASSLAPTSTDTQYF

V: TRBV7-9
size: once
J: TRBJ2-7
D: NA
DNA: TGTGCCAGCAGCCCGCCCAGTTCCTACGAGCAGTACTTC
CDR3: CASSPPSSYEQYF

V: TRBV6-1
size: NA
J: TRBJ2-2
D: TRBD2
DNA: TGTGCCAGCACCTTAGCGGGGCCGAACACCGGGGAGCTGTTTTTT
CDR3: CASTLAGPNTGELFF

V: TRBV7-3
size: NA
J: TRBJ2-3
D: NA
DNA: TGTGCCAGCAGCCCCTCGACTAGCACAGATACGCAGTATTTT
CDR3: CASSPSTSTDTQYF

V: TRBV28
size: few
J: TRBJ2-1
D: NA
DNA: TGTGCCAGCAGTTTACCCCCCAAGAATAGCGGAAACTACAATGAGCAGTTCTTC
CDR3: CASSLPPKNSGNYNEQFF

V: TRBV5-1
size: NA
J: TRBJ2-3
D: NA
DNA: TGCGCCAGCAGCTTGGCTGGAGTTTCTAGCACAGATACGCAGTATTTT
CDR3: CASSLAGVSSTDTQYF

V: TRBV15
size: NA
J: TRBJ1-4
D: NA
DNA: TGTGCCACCAGCAGAGATGCCCGGGGGACGGCTAATGAAAAACTGTTTTTT
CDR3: CATSRDARGTANEKLFF

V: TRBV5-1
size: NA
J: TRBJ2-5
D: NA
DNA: TGCGCCAGCCTCGGCGGGAACCAAGAGACCCAGTACTTC
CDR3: CASLGGNQETQYF

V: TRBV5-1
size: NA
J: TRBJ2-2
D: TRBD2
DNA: TGCGCCAGCAGCCGGGGGGCGAACACCGGGGAGCTGTTTTTT
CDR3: CASSRGANTGELFF

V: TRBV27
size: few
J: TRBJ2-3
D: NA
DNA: TGTGCCAGCAGTCCGACAGAGCCTAGCACAGATACGCAGTATTTT
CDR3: CASSPTEPSTDTQYF

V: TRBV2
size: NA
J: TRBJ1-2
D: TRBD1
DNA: TGTGCCAGCAGTGGGGACAGCAACTATGGCTACACCTTC
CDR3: CASSGDSNYGYTF

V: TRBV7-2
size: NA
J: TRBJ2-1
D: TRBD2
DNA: TGTGCCAGCAGCTTAGACGGGAGGCTCTACAATGAGCAGTTCTTC
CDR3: CASSLDGRLYNEQFF

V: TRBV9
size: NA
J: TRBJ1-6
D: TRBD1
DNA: TGTGCCAGCAGCCTAGGGGGCGTTCGTTATTCACCCCTCCACTTT
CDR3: CASSLGGVRYSPLHF

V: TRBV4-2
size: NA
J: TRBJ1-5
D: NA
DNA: TGTGCCAGCAGCCAAGATGGGACTGCGCCCCAGCATTTT
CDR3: CASSQDGTAPQHF

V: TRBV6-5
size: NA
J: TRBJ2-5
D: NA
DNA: TGTGCCAGCAGTGGGGGGGCGCGAGAGACCCAGTACTTC
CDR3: CASSGGARETQYF

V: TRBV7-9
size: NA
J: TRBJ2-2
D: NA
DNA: TGTGCCACCTATCGGGTCGGGATTCCTTCCGGGGAGCTGTTTTTT
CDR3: CATYRVGIPSGELFF

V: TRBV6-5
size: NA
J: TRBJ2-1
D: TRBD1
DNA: TGTGCCAGCAGCAGACAGGGAATCGGGAATGAGCAGTTCTTC
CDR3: CASSRQGIGNEQFF

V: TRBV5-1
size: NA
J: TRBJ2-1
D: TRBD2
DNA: TGCGCCAGCAGCTTGGCGGTAGTGGCGGGAGGTTACAATGAGCAGTTCTTC
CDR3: CASSLAVVAGGYNEQFF

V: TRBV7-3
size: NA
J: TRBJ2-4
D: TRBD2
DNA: TGTGCCAGCATTCTTGGGGGGGGACCCAAAAACATTCAGTACTTC
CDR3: CASILGGGPKNIQYF

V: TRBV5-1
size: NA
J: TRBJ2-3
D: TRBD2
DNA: TGCGCCAGCAGCTGGGGGCGCGGGAGGGCCGGAGATACGCAGTATTTT
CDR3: CASSWGRGRAGDTQYF

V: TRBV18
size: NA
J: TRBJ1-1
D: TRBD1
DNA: TGTGCCAGCTCACCAAGGGGACAGGGGAACACTGAAGCTTTCTTT
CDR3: CASSPRGQGNTEAFF

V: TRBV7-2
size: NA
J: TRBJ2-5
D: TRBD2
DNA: TGTGCCAGCAGCTTGACTAGCGGCCAAGAGACCCAGTACTTC
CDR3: CASSLTSGQETQYF

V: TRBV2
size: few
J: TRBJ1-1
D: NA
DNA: TGTGCCAGCAGTGATCAGGGGCCTGCTGGGGCTTTCTTT
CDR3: CASSDQGPAGAFF

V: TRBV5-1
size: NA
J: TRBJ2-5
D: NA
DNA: TGCGCCAGCAGCTTGAGACAGGCGGGCGAGACCCAGTACTTC
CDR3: CASSLRQAGETQYF

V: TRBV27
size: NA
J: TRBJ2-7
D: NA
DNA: TGTGCCAGCAGCAACTCGTGGGAGCAGTACTTC
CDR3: CASSNSWEQYF

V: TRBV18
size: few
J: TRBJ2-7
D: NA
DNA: TGTGCCAGCTCACGAGGGGCGGGACAGCGAACCTACGAGCAGTACTTC
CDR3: CASSRGAGQRTYEQYF

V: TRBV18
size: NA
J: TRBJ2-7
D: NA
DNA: TGTGCCAGCTCACCAAAGAATGCAGTTCTCTCCTACGAGCAGTACTTC
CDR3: CASSPKNAVLSYEQYF

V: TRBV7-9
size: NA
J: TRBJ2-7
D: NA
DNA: TGTGCCAGCAGCACGAGCCGAACCCCGTCCTACGAGCAGTACTTC
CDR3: CASSTSRTPSYEQYF

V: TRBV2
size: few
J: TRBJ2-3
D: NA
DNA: TGTGCCAGCAGTGAGTACCGGGACTTAACCTTCACAGATACGCAGTATTTT
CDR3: CASSEYRDLTFTDTQYF